Below, 25 T cell receptor beta chains from the same sample are listed, as sequenced in a study of CD8+CD57+ T cells in acquired aplastic anemia. For sequencing, patients were chosen who had shown expansion of CD8+CD57+ cells by flow cytometry. Genomic DNA, serving as template, underwent TCR beta VDJ and CDR3 profiling. MiXCR was run by TCRdb on the reads, yielding one entry per CDR3 protein. The data hold some 120,000 distinct CDR3 sequences, with over 30% observed a single time. Sequencing was performed on sorted CD4+, CD8+, or CD8+CD57+ T cells (not recorded which) from PBMCs. These receptors originate from a human donor with aplastic anemia.

This clonotype appeared many times. The chain carries TRBV2 and TRBJ2-1; possible D gene TRBD2, 6 bases. The V and J ends lost 2 bases and 10 bases respectively, with 15 bases between them. CDR1 SNHLY and CDR2 FYNNEI come from the germline V gene. The CDR3 contains 14 residues. CDR3 residues: CASSESRGWEEQFF. CDR3 sequence (DNA): TGTGCCAGCAGTGAATCACGGGGGTGGGAAGAGCAGTTCTTC.

In its sample, this clonotype was seen many times. This rearrangement joins TRBV5-1 to TRBJ1-2; D not resolved. Germline-derived CDR1 and CDR2 are SGHRS and YFSETQ. The CDR3 is 16 residues long. V lost 0 bases, J lost 5 bases, and 17 bases lay in between. CDR3 residues: CASSLGVTQEGYGYTF. The CDR3 DNA follows: TGCGCCAGCAGCTTGGGTGTCACCCAGGAGGGATATGGCTACACCTTC.

The V call is TRBV5-1, the J call TRBJ2-7, with 7 bases matching TRBD1. Germline CDR1 SGHRS, CDR2 YFSETQ. The CDR3 loop spans 15 amino acids. J was trimmed by 2 bases and V by 1 base; bases with no gene match: 6. DNA for the CDR3: TGCGCCAGCAGCTTGCAAGGGGGCCCTACCTACGAGCAGTACTTC. It yields the protein CASSLQGGPTYEQYF. Using reference TRBV5-1 and TRBJ2-7 for the parts outside the CDR3, the full variable domain is KAGVTQTPRYLIKTRGQQVTLSCSPISGHRSVSWYQQTPGQGLQFLFEYFSETQRNKGNFPGRFSGRQFSNSRSEMNVSTLELGDSALYLCASSLQGGPTYEQYFGPGTRLTVT.

This clonotype was recorded at least ten times. The J gene is TRBJ2-5, the V gene TRBV11-2, with 12 bases matching TRBD2. Per the germline V gene, CDR1 is SGHAT and CDR2 is FQNNGV. This CDR3 has 18 amino acids. Losses at the gene ends were 1 base for V and 4 bases for J; bases not matched to a gene: 10. The CDR3 spells CASSLVSSGGAGRETQYF. The CDR3, as DNA: TGTGCCAGCAGCTTAGTGTCTAGCGGGGGGGCGGGAAGAGAGACCCAGTACTTC.

This clonotype was seen many times. The rearrangement uses TRBV20-1 and TRBJ2-7, with D possibly matching TRBD1 (6 bases). Trimming removed 5 bases at V and 0 bases at J, with 8 bases between. This CDR3 has 12 amino acids. Germline V CDR1 and CDR2: DFQATT, SNEGSKA (reference sequence). This chain's CDR3 is CSASRGSYEQYF. CDR3 nucleotide sequence: TGCAGTGCTTCCAGGGGCTCCTACGAGCAGTACTTC.

The V gene is TRBV7-2, the J gene TRBJ1-2, with D hard to call. The V gene lost 3 bases and the J gene lost 8 bases, with 16 bases spanning the gap. This CDR3 contains 14 residues. The germline V gene encodes CDR1 SGHTA and CDR2 FQGNSA. CDR3 coding DNA: TGTGCCAGCAGCTTTGACCCATCAGTTGAGGGCTACACCTTC. It translates to CASSFDPSVEGYTF. Filled out from reference TRBV7-2 and TRBJ1-2, the complete variable domain reads GAGVSQSPSNKVTEKGKDVELRCDPISGHTALYWYRQSLGQGLEFLIYFQGNSAPDKSGLPSDRFSAERTGGSVSTLTIQRTQQEDSAVYLCASSFDPSVEGYTFGSGTRLTVV.

This clonotype has just a few counts. V is TRBV15 and J is TRBJ2-7; TRBD1 agrees at 7 bases. The germline CDR1 and CDR2 sequences are LNHNV and YYDKDF (reference sequence). The CDR3 has 16 amino acids. V shed 1 base, J shed 5 bases, and the junction held 11 bases outside the gene matches. CDR3 DNA sequence: TGTGCCACCAGCAGAGGTACAGGGGCGCCGACCGACGAGCAGTACTTC. The encoded protein is CATSRGTGAPTDEQYF.

As regards this clonotype: A much larger clonotype is one base distant, so this may be a read error. J is TRBJ2-1 and V is TRBV6-1; D ambiguous. Germline-derived CDR1 and CDR2 are MNHNS and SASEGT. The CDR3 extends over 13 amino acids. This CDR3 reads CASSQASYNEQFF. The CDR3 DNA is TGTGCCAGCAGTCAAGCCTCGTACAATGAGCAGTTCTTC.

V is TRBV2 and J is TRBJ2-1; D unclear. Germline values: CDR1 SNHLY, CDR2 FYNNEI. The CDR3 extends over 16 amino acids. V shed 4 bases and J shed 8 bases, with 21 bases lying between them. CDR3: CASSALRLFVIDEQFF. CDR3 bases: TGTGCCAGCAGTGCTCTACGTCTGTTCGTGATCGATGAGCAGTTCTTC.

This sequence joins TRBV19 and TRBJ1-6, with D unclear. The V end lost 2 bases, the J end lost 7 bases, and 9 bases lay between the germline ends. The CDR3 extends over 14 amino acids. Germline V gene sequence: CDR1 LNHDA, CDR2 SQIVND (reference sequence). The CDR3 loop is CASSIRTGNSPLHF. The CDR3 DNA is TGTGCCAGTAGTATACGGACTGGAAATTCACCCCTCCACTTT.

A single count supports this clonotype. A much larger clone lies a single base off, so this may be a read error. The chain links TRBV6-5 to TRBJ1-3; tentative D call: TRBD1 (6 bases). The CDR3 has 14 residues. Germline CDR1 reads MNHEY; CDR2 reads SVGAGI. CDR3 region: CACSYTPGRGAIYF. The DNA for the CDR3 is TGTGCCTGCAGTTACACACCCGGCAGGGGAGCCATATATTTT.

For this clonotype: A much larger clone differs by one base, so this may be a read error. The chain has TRBV4-3 and TRBJ2-5; 8 bases are a match to TRBD2. The CDR3 spans 17 residues. CDR1 is LGHNA, CDR2 YSLEER, per germline. The CDR3 DNA is TGCGCCGGCAGCCAAAGCCTGGTGGTAGCGGGGAAAGAGACCCAGTACTTC. Protein product: CAGSQSLVVAGKETQYF.

This clonotype occurred once. The CDR3 loop is CASNQGALGYTF. Written as DNA, the CDR3 is TGTGCCAGTAACCAGGGGGCGTTAGGCTACACCTTC. The chain joins TRBV19 to TRBJ1-2; 8 positions match TRBD1. The junction had 6 bases not matched to a gene; V was cut back by 7 bases and J by 8 bases. Looked up from germline, CDR1 is LNHDA and CDR2 is SQIVND (reference sequence). The length of the CDR3 is 12 residues.

This clonotype was counted once. The rearrangement links TRBV29-1 to TRBJ2-5, with D possibly being TRBD1 or TRBD2 (5 bases each). V was clipped by 5 bases and J by 0 bases, with 16 bases between them. The CDR3 runs to 15 residues. CDR1 and CDR2 from the germline V gene are SQVTM and ANQGSEA. The CDR3 protein is CSVHRDPKYQETQYF. The CDR3 DNA reads as TGCAGCGTTCACCGGGACCCTAAGTACCAAGAGACCCAGTACTTC. Drawing the rest from reference TRBV29-1 and TRBJ2-5, the complete variable domain is SAVISQKPSRDICQRGTSLTIQCQVDSQVTMMFWYRQQPGQSLTLIATANQGSEATYESGFVIDKFPISRPNLTFSTLTVSNMSPEDSSIYLCSVHRDPKYQETQYFGPGTRLLVL.

This clonotype came up a few times. The chain has TRBV20-1 and TRBJ1-5, with no clear D. Trimming shortened V by 7 bases and J by 4 bases, and 11 bases separated the two germline ends. The CDR3 is 12 amino acids. Germline CDR1 DFQATT, CDR2 SNEGSKA (reference sequence). CDR3 nucleotide sequence: TGCAGTGTTCAGAGATTGAATCAGCCCCAGCATTTT. It is translated as CSVQRLNQPQHF.

In its sample, this clonotype was seen many times. V usage is TRBV6-5 and J usage is TRBJ1-2; the D is unclear. The V end was cut by 5 bases, the J end by 8 bases, with 21 bases between. CDR3 length: 15 amino acids. The germline V gene has CDR1 MNHEY and CDR2 SVGAGI. This CDR3 is CASSPTRGSAGGYTF. The CDR3 nucleotides read TGTGCCAGCAGTCCTACTCGAGGTAGCGCCGGGGGCTACACCTTC.

This clonotype was counted a few times. The genes are TRBV28 and TRBJ2-1; unclear D gene. The CDR3 is made up of 18 amino acids. V lost 5 bases, J lost 7 bases, and 27 bases lay in between. Germline CDR1 MDHEN, CDR2 SYDVKM. The CDR3 spells CASSRRATVHGVWNEQFF. For the CDR3, the DNA is TGTGCCAGCAGTCGACGAGCCACAGTTCATGGTGTGTGGAATGAGCAGTTCTTC.

In this sample, this clonotype turned up many times. V and J are TRBV9 and TRBJ2-1, with 9 bases fitting TRBD2. Germline CDR1 is SGDLS and CDR2 is YYNGEE. The length of the CDR3 is 15 residues. V lost 0 bases, J lost 6 bases, and 4 bases stayed unmatched. The CDR3 coding sequence is TGTGCCAGCAGCGTAGTAGCGGGGGCCCCCAATGAGCAGTTCTTC. Translating gives CASSVVAGAPNEQFF.

A word on this clonotype: One end of the junction does not line up with germline, which may come from a read error. The rearrangement links TRBV29-1 to TRBJ1-1; TRBD1 is a possible D gene (6 bases). The CDR3 has 12 residues. In germline, CDR1 is SQVTM, CDR2 ANQGSEA. The CDR3 is CSVNRASTEAFF. The CDR3 DNA reads as TGCAGCGTGAACAGGGCTAGCACTGAGGCTTTCTTT.

This chain uses TRBV7-6 with TRBJ2-7; 7 bases match TRBD2. This CDR3 has 13 amino acids. The germline CDR1 and CDR2 sequences are SGHVS and FNYEAQ. Losses at the gene ends were 0 bases for V and 7 bases for J; bases not matched to a gene: 3. Here the CDR3 DNA reads TGTGCCAGCAGCTTAGCGGGGGGGAATGAGCAGTACTTC. It translates to CASSLAGGNEQYF.

This clonotype was recorded at least ten times. The chain combines TRBV20-1 with TRBJ2-2; D may be TRBD2 (5 bases). Germline V gene data show CDR1 as DFQATT and CDR2 as SNEGSKA (reference sequence). CDR3 size: 16 residues. V gave up 5 bases and J gave up 0 bases, with 16 bases separating them. CDR3 sequence (DNA): TGCAGTGCTTCCCTGGAGCGGAGATCGAACACCGGGGAGCTGTTTTTT. Encoded protein: CSASLERRSNTGELFF.

The V call is TRBV2, the J call TRBJ1-4, with unresolved D. This CDR3 is 12 amino acids long. Germline-derived CDR1 and CDR2 are SNHLY and FYNNEI. Trimming pared 6 bases from V and 6 bases from J, leaving 8 bases between. The CDR3 here is CASSGPHEKLFF. The CDR3 DNA sequence: TGTGCCAGCAGCGGGCCTCATGAAAAACTGTTTTTT.

This chain links TRBV28 with TRBJ1-1; 7 nucleotides match TRBD1. The CDR3 contains 14 residues. V dropped 1 base and J dropped 4; count of bases not matched to a gene: 3. Germline lookup yields CDR1 MDHEN and CDR2 SYDVKM. The CDR3 DNA reads as TGTGCCAGCAGTTTATTCCAGGGGGGCACTGAAGCTTTCTTT. It translates to CASSLFQGGTEAFF.

The chain recombines TRBV10-3 with TRBJ1-2; D not resolved. Between the trimmed V and J ends, which lost 0 bases and 10 bases, there was a span of 12 bases. The CDR3 sequence is 13 residues long. Germline CDR1 ENHRY, CDR2 SYGVKD. In DNA form, the CDR3 reads TGTGCCATCAGTGAGTCGATCGTTGGTCCCTACACCTTC. It encodes CAISESIVGPYTF.

The V gene is TRBV5-1, the J gene TRBJ1-2; 10 nucleotides agree with TRBD1. V shed 3 bases and J 7 bases; nucleotides not matched to a gene: 9. The CDR3 contains 15 residues. CDR1 and CDR2 from the germline V gene are SGHRS and YFSETQ. The CDR3 sequence is CASSSTDRGLVGYTF. The CDR3, as DNA: TGCGCCAGCAGCTCAACAGACAGGGGGCTCGTTGGCTACACCTTC.